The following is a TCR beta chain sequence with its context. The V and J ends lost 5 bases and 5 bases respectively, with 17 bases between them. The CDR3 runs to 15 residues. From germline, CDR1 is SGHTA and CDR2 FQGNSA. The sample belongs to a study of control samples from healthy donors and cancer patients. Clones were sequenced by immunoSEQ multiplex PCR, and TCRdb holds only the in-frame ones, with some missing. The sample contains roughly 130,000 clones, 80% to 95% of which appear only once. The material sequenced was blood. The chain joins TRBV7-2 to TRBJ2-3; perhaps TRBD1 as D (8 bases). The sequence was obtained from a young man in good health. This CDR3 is CASSTRQGRVDTQYF. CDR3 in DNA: TGTGCCAGCAGCACCAGACAGGGGAGGGTAGATACGCAGTATTTT.